The TCR beta chain described here comes from a study of shared clonotypes between healthy human individuals. Points from the study as a whole: Larger richness was generally estimated for naive than memory subsets.

Of note for this clone: Its antigen is unidentified.

Trimming cost V 6 bases and J 0 bases; bases outside gene matches: 5. CDR1 and CDR2 from the germline V gene are MNHEY and SVGAGI. The length of the CDR3 is 14 residues. The method was immunoSEQ multiplex PCR; TCRdb's version includes in-frame clones alone and lacks a portion of them. The sample has approximately 2.3 million clones, roughly 93% seen once. The healthy adult donors were HIV-negative and reported no recent acute infections or vaccinations. The rearrangement links TRBV6-5 to TRBJ2-7; 7 positions match TRBD1. This receptor was taken from a man between 18 and 29 years old in good health. Some clones in this sample may be carry-over from other donors' samples. The sample taken for sequencing was naive CD4+ T cells from PBMCs. Specified subset: CD45RA+ positively selected. The CDR3 spells CASRMDRSSYEQYF. The CDR3 bases are TGTGCCAGCAGGATGGACAGGAGCTCCTACGAGCAGTACTTC.